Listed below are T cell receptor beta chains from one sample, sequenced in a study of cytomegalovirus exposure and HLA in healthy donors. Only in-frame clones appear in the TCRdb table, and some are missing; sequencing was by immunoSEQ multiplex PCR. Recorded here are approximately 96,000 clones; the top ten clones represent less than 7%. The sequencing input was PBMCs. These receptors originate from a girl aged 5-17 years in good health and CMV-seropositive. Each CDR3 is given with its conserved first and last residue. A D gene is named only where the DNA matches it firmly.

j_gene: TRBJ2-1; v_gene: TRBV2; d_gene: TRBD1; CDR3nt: TGTGCCAGCACCAGGGACAGAAGCTCCTACAATGAGCAGTTCTTC; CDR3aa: CASTRDRSSYNEQFF
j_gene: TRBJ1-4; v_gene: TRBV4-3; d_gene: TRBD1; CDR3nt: TGCGCCAGCAGCCAGAGGCCCGGACAGGGGGCGAGGAGCTTTAGAGAAAAACTGTTTTTT; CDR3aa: CASSQRPGQGARSFREKLFF
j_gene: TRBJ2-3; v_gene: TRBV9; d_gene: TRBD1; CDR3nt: TGTGCCAGCAGCGTAAGGGGGCAAGATACGCAGTATTTT; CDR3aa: CASSVRGQDTQYF
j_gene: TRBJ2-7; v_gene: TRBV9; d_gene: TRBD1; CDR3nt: TGTGCCAGCAGCCCACAGACAGGGGGCTACGAGCAGTACTTC; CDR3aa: CASSPQTGGYEQYF
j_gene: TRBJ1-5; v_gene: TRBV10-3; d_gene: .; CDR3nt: TGTGCCATCAGTGAGTCGGACAGAAATCAGCCCCAGCATTTT; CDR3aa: CAISESDRNQPQHF
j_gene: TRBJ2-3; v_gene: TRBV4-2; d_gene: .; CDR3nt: TGTGCCAGCAGCCAAGTCCCCGGACTCACAGATACGCAGTATTTT; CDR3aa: CASSQVPGLTDTQYF
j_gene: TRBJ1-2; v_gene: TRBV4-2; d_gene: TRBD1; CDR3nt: TGTGCCAGCAGCCAAGAGGGACAGATTAACTATGGCTACACCTTC; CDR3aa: CASSQEGQINYGYTF
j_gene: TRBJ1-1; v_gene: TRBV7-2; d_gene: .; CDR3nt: TGTGCCAGCAGCACCCTTATAGGGAGTTATGTCTTT; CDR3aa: CASSTLIGSYVF
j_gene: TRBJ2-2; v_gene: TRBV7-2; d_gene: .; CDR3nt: TGTGCCAGCAGCGCAGGAGGAGGGACTTCGAACACCGGGGAGCTGTTTTTT; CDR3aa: CASSAGGGTSNTGELFF
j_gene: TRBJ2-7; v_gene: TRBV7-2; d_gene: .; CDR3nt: TGTGCCAGCAGCTTAGGTCAGGGCAGGAACTACGAGCAGTACTTC; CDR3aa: CASSLGQGRNYEQYF
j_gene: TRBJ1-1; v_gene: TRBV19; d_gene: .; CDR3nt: TGTGCCAGTAGTATAACCCGGAGGAACACTGAAGCTTTCTTT; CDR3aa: CASSITRRNTEAFF